Below are 13 T cell receptor beta chains sequenced from a single sample in a study of breast tumors, draining lymph nodes, adjacent tissues. Breast cancer patients provided tissue from their axillary draining lymph nodes. Via MiXCR, TCRdb re-called the multiplex PCR reads, giving one row per CDR3 protein. The sample consists of about 230,000 distinct CDR3 sequences, about 30% of them appearing once. Sequenced input: axillary lymph node tissue. These receptors were obtained from a female donor with breast cancer. Some clones in this sample may be carry-over from other donors' samples.

Many counts were recorded for this clonotype. This chain joins TRBV11-1 and TRBJ2-3, with TRBD2 matching 7 bases. The junction had 13 bases not matched to a gene; V was cut back by 11 bases and J by 2 bases. This CDR3 contains 15 residues. Germline V gene sequence: CDR1 SGHAT, CDR2 FQDESV (reference sequence). CDR3 DNA sequence: TGTGCCGGCTCGGCGGGAGTCGGGATCACAGATACGCAGTATTTT. Amino acids: CAGSAGVGITDTQYF.

The CDR3 is CASSRRDSDSYEQYF. The CDR3 DNA follows: TGCGCCAGCAGCCGCCGGGACTCAGATTCCTACGAGCAGTACTTC. The J gene is TRBJ2-7, the V gene TRBV5-1, with TRBD2 as a possible D gene (6 bases). Trimming pared 4 bases from V and 1 base from J, leaving 15 bases between. Germline CDR1 SGHRS, CDR2 YFSETQ. This CDR3 is 15 amino acids long.

As regards this clonotype: The CDR3 carries no conserved terminal phenylalanine or tryptophan, so it likely arises from a read error. This chain uses TRBV20-1 with TRBJ1-4, with TRBD1 identical over 11 bases. Germline CDR1 is DFQATT and CDR2 is SNEGSKA (reference sequence). The CDR3 is made up of 14 amino acids. The J segment lost 5 bases and the V segment lost 6 bases, leaving 5 bases of the junction unmatched. The CDR3 loop is CSARGQGVNEKLFS. The DNA of the CDR3 is TGCAGTGCAAGGGGACAGGGGGTCAATGAAAAACTGTTTTCT.

As concerns this clonotype: Without the conserved terminal phenylalanine or tryptophan, this CDR3 likely stems from a read error. The DNA is omitted, as the CDR3 cannot be located on it reliably, and the CDR3 follows TCRdb's listing. The rearrangement links TRBV7-8 to TRBJ2-3; TRBD2 was called by the table and not checked on the DNA. Germline CDR1 is SGHVS and CDR2 is FQNEAQ. The CDR3 is made up of 15 amino acids, end residues included. The CDR3 sequence is CASTTRSGKWDTQYS.

This chain joins TRBV7-2 and TRBJ2-7; D is unclear. This CDR3 comprises 12 residues. Germline V gene data show CDR1 as SGHTA and CDR2 as FQGNSA. V was cut by 0 bases and J by 6 bases, with 6 bases left in between. CDR3 in DNA: TGTGCCAGCAGCTTAGCGGTAGGCGAGCAGTACTTC. Translating gives CASSLAVGEQYF.

The chain links TRBV18 to TRBJ1-4; no firm D call. V dropped 5 bases and J dropped 5 bases, with 15 bases sitting between them. The CDR3 runs to 15 residues. Looked up from germline, CDR1 is KGHSH and CDR2 is LQKENI. The CDR3 here is CASSSQRTVNEKLFF. CDR3 DNA: TGTGCCAGCTCAAGTCAGAGGACGGTGAATGAAAAACTGTTTTTT.

This clonotype showed up many times. The gene calls are TRBV29-1 and TRBJ2-1; TRBD2 is a possible D gene (6 bases). Germline lookup yields CDR1 SQVTM and CDR2 ANQGSEA. V lost 0 bases and J lost 0, with 18 bases in between. CDR3 length equals 18 residues. The CDR3 DNA follows: TGCAGCGTTGAAGATCTAATGGAGCGGGTCACCTCCTACAATGAGCAGTTCTTC. This encodes CSVEDLMERVTSYNEQFF.

This clonotype was seen repeatedly, ten times or more. This sequence joins TRBV11-3 and TRBJ2-2, with 7 bases that match TRBD2. This CDR3 is built from 15 residues. CDR1 SGHNT and CDR2 YENEEA come from the germline V gene. V lost 3 bases, J lost 5 bases, and 6 bases stayed unmatched. The CDR3 protein is CASSFRTSGTGELFF. For the CDR3, the DNA is TGTGCCAGCAGCTTCCGGACTAGTGGTACCGGGGAGCTGTTTTTT.

A word on this clonotype: A single base separates this from a much larger clone, so it may be a read error. The chain joins TRBV30 to TRBJ2-2; 10 nucleotides align to TRBD2. V lost 3 bases and J lost 4; bases outside the gene matches: 5. The CDR3 sequence is 15 residues long. The germline V gene encodes CDR1 GTSNPN and CDR2 SVGIG (reference sequence). In DNA form, the CDR3 reads TGTGCCTGGAGGGAACTAGCGGGATGCACCGGGGAGCTGTTTTTT. It encodes CAWRELAGCTGELFF.

The chain has TRBV20-1 and TRBJ2-1; 8 bases match TRBD2. Germline V gives CDR1 DFQATT, CDR2 SNEGSKA (reference sequence). Unmatched junction bases numbered 12, after V lost 1 base and J lost 1 base. The CDR3 contains 18 residues. In nucleotides, the CDR3 is TGCAGTGCTAGAGGTGTAGCCGGGAGGGCCGGGTCCTACAATGAGCAGTTCTTC. Translation gives CSARGVAGRAGSYNEQFF.

This chain uses TRBV20-1 with TRBJ2-1; 11 nucleotides agree with TRBD2. The junction had 1 base not matched to a gene; V was cut back by 5 bases and J by 4 bases. This CDR3 is 13 amino acids long. Germline CDR1 and CDR2: DFQATT and SNEGSKA (reference sequence). Written as DNA, the CDR3 is TGCAGTGCTCGGACTAGCGGGTACAATGAGCAGTTCTTC. This gives the protein CSARTSGYNEQFF.

This clonotype was counted ten times or more. The rearrangement links TRBV9 to TRBJ2-1, with a possible D match to TRBD2 (5 bases). Trimming took 1 base from V and 9 from J, leaving 11 bases between them. Germline V gives CDR1 SGDLS, CDR2 YYNGEE. The CDR3 contains 13 residues. The chain's CDR3 is CASSVFGITEQFF. CDR3 nucleotide sequence: TGTGCCAGCAGCGTATTCGGGATTACTGAGCAGTTCTTC.

The CDR3 DNA reads as TGTGCCACCAGTGATGCCACCGGGACAGGGCTCCAGCCCCAGTACTTC. Encoded protein: CATSDATGTGLQPQYF. V is TRBV24-1 and J is TRBJ2-5, with 9 bases matching TRBD1. The CDR3 has 16 residues. Germline CDR1 reads KGHDR; CDR2 reads SFDVKD. After removal of 3 bases from V and 9 bases from J, the junction contained 13 bases not matched to a gene.